This T cell receptor (beta chain) originates from a study of T-cell reconstitution after alpha-beta-depleted transplantation in children. The germline V and J ends were trimmed by 6 bases and 3 bases, with 20 bases remaining between them. The CDR3 is 15 residues long. Germline values: CDR1 DFQATT, CDR2 SNEGSKA (reference sequence). Preparation of the TCRbeta library used unique molecular identifiers. TCRdb recomputed calls from the PCR reads with MiXCR, one row per CDR3 protein. The data contain around 93,000 distinct CDR3 sequences, roughly 8.3% of them singletons. The receptor comes from a human donor who donated a stem cell graft to a child with congenital amegakaryocytic thrombocytopenia. The genes are TRBV20-1 and TRBJ2-5; tentative D call: TRBD1 (6 bases). The sample in question was PBMCs from the stem cell graft donor, obtained from the stem cell graft. The CDR3 reads CSATPDSGLKETQYF. DNA for the CDR3: TGCAGTGCGACGCCGGACAGTGGCCTTAAAGAGACCCAGTACTTC.